A selection of T cell receptor beta chains follows, all from one sample in a study of control samples from healthy donors and cancer patients. Using immunoSEQ multiplex PCR, the repertoire was profiled, and TCRdb retains in-frame clones only, with some absent. The sample lists 100,000 to 150,000 clones; more than 90% were seen once. Sequenced input: blood. These receptors were taken from a man aged 18 to 29 in good health. The CDR3 runs from the conserved cysteine through the conserved F or W. The order of the fields is D gene, V gene, J gene, CDR3 length, clone size, CDR3 DNA, CDR3 protein. The D gene is left open where the match is weak. Size values are once, few and many counts, or a class for expanded clones, and some rows have none.

>-|TRBV4-1|TRBJ1-5|14|-
TGCGCCAGCAGCCAAGTGGGGAAAAATCAGCCCCAGCATTTT
CASSQVGKNQPQHF
>TRBD2|TRBV11-2|TRBJ2-7|18|once
TGTGCCAGCAGCTCGTTACCCCGGACTAGCGGGGGGACCTACGAGCAGTACTTC
CASSSLPRTSGGTYEQYF
>TRBD2|TRBV10-1|TRBJ2-3|15|-
TGCGCCAGCAGTGAGTGGACTAGCGGAACAGATACGCAGTATTTT
CASSEWTSGTDTQYF
>TRBD2|TRBV5-1|TRBJ2-1|14|-
TGCGCCAGCAAGGCGGGGGGCTCGGTCAATGAGCAGTTCTTC
CASKAGGSVNEQFF
>TRBD1|TRBV2|TRBJ1-4|15|-
TGTGCCAGCAGTGAAGCGACAGGGTCTAATGAAAAACTGTTTTTT
CASSEATGSNEKLFF
>-|TRBV5-4|TRBJ2-5|16|-
TGTGCCAGCAGCTTAACCCCATGGAGGGGGGAAGAGACCCAGTACTTC
CASSLTPWRGEETQYF
>-|TRBV6-4|TRBJ2-1|15|once
TGTGCCAGCAGTGAAGACCCGAGCTCCTACAATGAGCAGTTCTTC
CASSEDPSSYNEQFF
>TRBD1|TRBV6-5|TRBJ2-3|14|-
TGTGCCAGCAGCAGGGACAGGGAGACAGATACGCAGTATTTT
CASSRDRETDTQYF
>-|TRBV30|TRBJ1-6|16|-
TGTGCCTGGAGTGGTGGCGTCGGTTTTGGGAATTCACCCCTCCACTTT
CAWSGGVGFGNSPLHF
>TRBD1|TRBV25-1|TRBJ1-1|13|-
TGTGCCAGCAGTGAGGGACAGGACACTGAAGCTTTCTTT
CASSEGQDTEAFF
>-|TRBV19|TRBJ1-1|14|-
TGTGCCAGTAACCTTGGGACGGGGAACACTGAAGCTTTCTTT
CASNLGTGNTEAFF
>TRBD1|TRBV7-2|TRBJ2-1|15|-
TGTGCCAGCACCGCGACAGGGTGGTCGGGTAATGAGCAGTTCTTC
CASTATGWSGNEQFF
>TRBD2|TRBV6-5|TRBJ2-1|15|-
TGTGCCAGCGGGAGGACTAGCGGGGCGAACAATGAGCAGTTCTTC
CASGRTSGANNEQFF
>-|TRBV7-2|TRBJ1-2|14|-
TGTGCCAGCAACGCCCCGAGCGGGAGCTATGGCTACACCTTC
CASNAPSGSYGYTF
>-|TRBV5-4|TRBJ1-1|14|-
TGTGCCAGCAGCTTGACGTTCCGGACCACTGAAGCTTTCTTT
CASSLTFRTTEAFF
>-|TRBV15|TRBJ2-7|14|-
TGTGCCACCAGCAGAGGGGCAGACCTTAACGAGCAGTACTTC
CATSRGADLNEQYF
>-|TRBV9|TRBJ1-3|15|-
TGTGCCAGCAGCGTAGATCATAGCTCTGGAAACACCATATATTTT
CASSVDHSSGNTIYF
>-|TRBV6-2/TRBV6-3|TRBJ2-1|16|-
-
CASSSSAGGPVNEQFF
>-|TRBV6-6|TRBJ1-6|14|-
TGTGCCAGCAGGCCCCGGGTTAATAATTCACCCCTCCACTTT
CASRPRVNNSPLHF
>-|TRBV2|TRBJ2-1|14|-
TGTGCCAGCAGTGGGACTGGCTCCTACAATGAGCAGTTCTTC
CASSGTGSYNEQFF
>TRBD1|TRBV29-1|TRBJ1-2|14|-
TGCAGCGTTGAAGAAGGACACAGGGGCTATGGCTACACCTTC
CSVEEGHRGYGYTF
>-|TRBV6-5|TRBJ1-1|14|once
TGTGCCAGCAGTTACTCACCAGGGGACACTGAAGCTTTCTTT
CASSYSPGDTEAFF
>TRBD1|TRBV6-5|TRBJ1-2|14|-
TGTGCCAGCAGTTATCGGGGCAGGGGGCTTGGCTACACCTTC
CASSYRGRGLGYTF
>-|TRBV2|TRBJ1-3|14|-
TGTGCCAGCAGTGCCCGACAGAGAGGAAACACCATATATTTT
CASSARQRGNTIYF
>-|TRBV19|TRBJ2-5|15|-
TGTGCCAGTAGTATTGACAGGGTTCGCGGGGGGACCCAGTACTTC
CASSIDRVRGGTQYF
>-|TRBV3-1/TRBV3-2|TRBJ2-7|14|once
TGTGCCAGCAGCTATGGGACCAACTCCTACGAGCAGTACTTC
CASSYGTNSYEQYF
>TRBD2|TRBV7-3|TRBJ2-1|19|-
TGTGCCAGCAGCTTATCCCCGGCCCTAGCGGGGGTAGCCTACAATGAGCAGTTCTTC
CASSLSPALAGVAYNEQFF
>TRBD1|TRBV9|TRBJ2-1|12|-
TGTGCCAGCAGTGACAGGGACAATGAGCAGTTCTTC
CASSDRDNEQFF
>-|TRBV5-4|TRBJ1-4|16|-
TGTGCCAGCAGCTTGAAGGAGGTATCCACTAATGAAAAACTGTTTTTT
CASSLKEVSTNEKLFF
>-|TRBV10-3|TRBJ1-1|13|-
TGTGCCATCAGCTGGGATGGGGGGACTGAAGCTTTCTTT
CAISWDGGTEAFF
>-|TRBV12-5|TRBJ2-5|15|few
TGTGCTAGTGGCCCCACTGGACTTCCCCAAGAGACCCAGTACTTC
CASGPTGLPQETQYF
>-|TRBV24-1|TRBJ1-2|13|-
TGTGCCACCAGTGATTATCAGGGTCGCGGCTACACCTTC
CATSDYQGRGYTF
>TRBD2|TRBV3-1/TRBV3-2|TRBJ2-3|17|-
TGTGCCAGCAGCCCTCGTATTGACTTGCGGGGGACTGGTACGCAGTATTTT
CASSPRIDLRGTGTQYF
>TRBD1|TRBV19|TRBJ2-5|14|-
TGTGCCAGTAGTATGGACAGGTTCCAAGAGACCCAGTACTTC
CASSMDRFQETQYF
>-|TRBV5-4|TRBJ2-7|14|-
TGTGCCAGCAGCCCCGGAGGCCTATCCTACGAGCAGTACTTC
CASSPGGLSYEQYF
>TRBD1|TRBV5-4|TRBJ1-1|14|-
TGTGCCAGCAGCGGGAGGACAGGGAGCACTGAAGCTTTCTTT
CASSGRTGSTEAFF
>TRBD1|TRBV14|TRBJ1-1|16|-
TGTGCCAGCAGCCAAGCGGAGGGGGCTTGGTACACTGAAGCTTTCTTT
CASSQAEGAWYTEAFF
>-|TRBV5-1|TRBJ2-2|15|-
TGCGCCAGCAGCCCGGGGACGGTGAACACCGGGGAGCTGTTTTTT
CASSPGTVNTGELFF
>TRBD1|TRBV6-5|TRBJ1-5|15|once
TGTGCCAGCATTCCCATGGGACAGGGTGGTCAGCCCCAGCATTTT
CASIPMGQGGQPQHF
>-|TRBV7-9|TRBJ1-1|14|-
TGTGCCAGCAGCTTACCTGGGACATACACTGAAGCTTTCTTT
CASSLPGTYTEAFF